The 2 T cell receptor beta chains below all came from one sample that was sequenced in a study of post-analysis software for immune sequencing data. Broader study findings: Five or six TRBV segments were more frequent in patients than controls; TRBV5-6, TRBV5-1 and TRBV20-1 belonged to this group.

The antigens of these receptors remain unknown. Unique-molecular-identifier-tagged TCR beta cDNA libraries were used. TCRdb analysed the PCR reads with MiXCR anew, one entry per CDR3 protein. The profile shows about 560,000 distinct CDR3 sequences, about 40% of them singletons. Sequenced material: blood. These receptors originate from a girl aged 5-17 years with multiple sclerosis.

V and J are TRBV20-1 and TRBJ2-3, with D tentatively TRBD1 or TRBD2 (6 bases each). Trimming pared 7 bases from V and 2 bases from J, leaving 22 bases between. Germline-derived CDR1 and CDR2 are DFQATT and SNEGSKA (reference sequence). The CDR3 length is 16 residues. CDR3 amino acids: CSVIKKPRDITDTQYF. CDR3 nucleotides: TGCAGTGTTATAAAAAAACCGCGGGACATCACAGATACGCAGTATTTT.

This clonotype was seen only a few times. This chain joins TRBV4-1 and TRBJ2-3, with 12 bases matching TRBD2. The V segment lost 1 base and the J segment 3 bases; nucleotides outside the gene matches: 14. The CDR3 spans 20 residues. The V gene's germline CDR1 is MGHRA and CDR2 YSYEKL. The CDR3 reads CASSQGLAGVKWDDTDTQYF. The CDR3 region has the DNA TGCGCCAGCAGCCAAGGACTAGCGGGAGTTAAATGGGATGATACAGATACGCAGTATTTT.